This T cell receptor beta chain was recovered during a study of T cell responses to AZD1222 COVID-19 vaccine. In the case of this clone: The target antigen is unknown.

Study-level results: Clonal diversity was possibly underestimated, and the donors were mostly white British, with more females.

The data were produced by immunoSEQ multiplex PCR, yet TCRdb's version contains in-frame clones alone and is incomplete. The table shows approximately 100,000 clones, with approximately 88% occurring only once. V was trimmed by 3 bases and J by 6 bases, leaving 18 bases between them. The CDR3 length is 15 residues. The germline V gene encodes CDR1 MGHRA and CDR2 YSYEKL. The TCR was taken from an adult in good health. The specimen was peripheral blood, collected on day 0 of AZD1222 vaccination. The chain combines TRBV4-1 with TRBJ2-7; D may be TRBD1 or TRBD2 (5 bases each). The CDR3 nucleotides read TGCGCCAGCAGCCAGGGACCGGGGCGATCGTCCGAGCAGTACTTC. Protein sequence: CASSQGPGRSSEQYF.